The sequence of this T cell receptor (beta chain) was determined in a study of blood T cell repertoires in COVID-19. Overall study: Specimens from acute and convalescent COVID-19 originated in the United States, Italy and Spain.

The assay was immunoSEQ multiplex PCR, and TCRdb's table has in-frame clones only and misses some. The repertoire includes 70,000 to 75,000 clones, approximately 90% of them detected once, and around 5% sits in the top ten. This CDR3 has 14 amino acids. Germline V gene sequence: CDR1 SGHAT, CDR2 FQDESV (reference sequence). Unmatched junction bases numbered 1, after V lost 6 bases and J lost 0 bases. Sequenced: peripheral blood. This TCR was recovered from a woman younger than 30 with acute or convalescent COVID-19. The gene calls are TRBV11-1 and TRBJ2-7, with 11 positions matching TRBD1. The CDR3 region has the DNA TGTGCCAGCAGGGGGACAGGGGGCTCCTACGAGCAGTACTTC. Residues: CASRGTGGSYEQYF.